A single sample gave rise to the 9 T cell receptor beta chains below, sequenced in a study of blood T cell repertoires in COVID-19. Clones were read by immunoSEQ multiplex PCR, and TCRdb kept only the in-frame ones, dropping some. This table holds approximately 120,000 clones, 70% to 90% found once. Sequencing input: peripheral blood. These receptors were obtained from a woman aged 80 or older with acute or convalescent COVID-19.

The chain carries TRBV4-1 and TRBJ2-7, with 8 bases aligning to TRBD1. Per germline, CDR1 MGHRA and CDR2 YSYEKL. Losses at the gene ends were 1 base for V and 4 bases for J; bases not matched to a gene: 9. There are 16 residues in the CDR3. CDR3 loop: CASSQGKGQGNYEQYF. The CDR3 coding sequence is TGCGCCAGCAGCCAAGGGAAAGGACAGGGAAATTACGAGCAGTACTTC.

This chain links TRBV9 with TRBJ1-5, with 7 bases identical to TRBD1. CDR1 and CDR2 from the germline V gene are SGDLS and YYNGEE. This CDR3 spans 12 amino acids. J was trimmed by 12 bases and V by 4 bases; bases with no gene match: 7. The CDR3 is CASSQDDRDQHF. CDR3 DNA sequence: TGTGCCAGCAGCCAAGACGACAGGGACCAGCATTTT.

V and J are TRBV4-2 and TRBJ1-5; 7 nucleotides agree with TRBD1. Trimming removed 1 base from V and 6 bases from J; junction bases left unmatched: 6. Germline-derived CDR1 and CDR2 are LGHNA and YNFKEQ. The CDR3 totals 15 residues. The CDR3 loop is CASSQGTQGSQPQHF. CDR3 in DNA: TGTGCCAGCAGCCAAGGCACACAGGGGAGTCAGCCCCAGCATTTT.

The rearrangement uses TRBV19 and TRBJ2-5; 14 nucleotides line up with TRBD2. J gave up 6 bases and V 4 bases, and 7 bases lay outside the gene matches. Germline CDR1 LNHDA, CDR2 SQIVND (reference sequence). The CDR3 consists of 16 residues. In nucleotides, the CDR3 is TGTGCCAGTAGTACGGGGGGACTAGCGGGAGTTAAGACCCAGTACTTC. Residues: CASSTGGLAGVKTQYF.

The rearrangement uses TRBV9 and TRBJ2-3; 9 nucleotides line up with TRBD2. The junction had 9 bases not matched to a gene; V was cut back by 4 bases and J by 3 bases. The length of the CDR3 is 16 residues. CDR1 is SGDLS, CDR2 YYNGEE, per germline. The CDR3 reads CASSPLAGRGTDTQYF. DNA for the CDR3: TGTGCCAGCAGCCCGCTAGCGGGAAGGGGGACAGATACGCAGTATTTT.

This chain joins TRBV12-3 or TRBV12-4 and TRBJ2-7, with 7 nucleotides matching TRBD1. This CDR3 comprises 12 residues. The V and J ends lost 5 bases and 12 bases, in that order; junction bases with no gene match: 10. CDR3 DNA: TGTGCCAGCAGTGACAGGGTCGCTTCAGCGTACTTC. Protein sequence: CASSDRVASAYF.

V is TRBV6-5 and J is TRBJ2-7; D remains ambiguous. The CDR3 runs 14 residues. CDR1 and CDR2 from the germline V gene are MNHEY and SVGAGI. The V end was cut by 0 bases, the J end by 1 base, with 7 bases between. The CDR3 region is CASSYSSSSYEQYF. In DNA form, the CDR3 reads TGTGCCAGCAGTTACTCTAGCTCTTCCTACGAGCAGTACTTC.

V usage is TRBV5-1 and J usage is TRBJ1-1; D unresolved. CDR1 is SGHRS and CDR2 is YFSETQ in the germline V gene. Between the trimmed V and J ends, which lost 5 bases and 2 bases, there was a span of 13 bases. This CDR3 is 14 amino acids long. The CDR3 spells CASRFREANTEAFF. As DNA, the CDR3 is TGCGCCAGCAGGTTTCGGGAGGCTAACACTGAAGCTTTCTTT.

This chain uses TRBV4-1 with TRBJ1-5; a possible D gene is TRBD1 (6 bases). V lost 0 bases and J 9 bases, leaving 9 bases between the germline ends. CDR3 length equals 13 residues. Looked up from germline, CDR1 is MGHRA and CDR2 is YSYEKL. This chain's CDR3 is CASSQDLGGPQHF. DNA of the CDR3: TGCGCCAGCAGCCAAGATTTAGGGGGGCCCCAGCATTTT.